These 22 T cell receptor beta chains were all obtained from the same sample, sequenced in a study of blood T cell repertoires in COVID-19. This table comes from immunoSEQ multiplex PCR, and its TCRdb copy is limited to in-frame clones, with some not included. This sample has 110,000 or so clones, with approximately 85% found just once. Material: peripheral blood. The source of these receptors is a woman aged 60 to 75 with COVID-19, enrolled during active disease.

The V and J genes are TRBV7-2 and TRBJ2-1, with D tentatively TRBD2 (6 bases). The CDR3 covers 13 residues. Trimming stripped 4 bases from V and 6 bases from J, with 10 bases between. Germline values: CDR1 SGHTA, CDR2 FQGNSA. The CDR3 region has the DNA TGTGCCAGCAGCTCCCGGGACTCCAATGAGCAGTTCTTC. Amino acids: CASSSRDSNEQFF. Complete variable domain (other parts from reference TRBV7-2 and TRBJ2-1): GAGVSQSPSNKVTEKGKDVELRCDPISGHTALYWYRQSLGQGLEFLIYFQGNSAPDKSGLPSDRFSAERTGGSVSTLTIQRTQQEDSAVYLCASSSRDSNEQFFGPGTRLTVL.

V and J are TRBV19 and TRBJ2-7; 10 bases fit TRBD1. The CDR3 covers 17 residues. Germline trimming cut 2 bases from V and 5 bases from J; bases unmatched to any gene: 12. Looked up from germline, CDR1 is LNHDA and CDR2 is SQIVND (reference sequence). The CDR3 DNA follows: TGTGCCAGTAGTATAAATTTCGGGACAGGGGCAACCGACGAGCAGTACTTC. Protein: CASSINFGTGATDEQYF.

The J gene is TRBJ2-2, the V gene TRBV6-5; 7 nucleotides align to TRBD2. The CDR3 consists of 13 residues. V lost 4 bases, J lost 4 bases, and 0 bases stayed unmatched. From germline, CDR1 is MNHEY and CDR2 SVGAGI. CDR3 coding DNA: TGTGCCAGCAGTTCGGGAGGCACCGGGGAGCTGTTTTTT. Protein: CASSSGGTGELFF.

This chain joins TRBV10-3 and TRBJ1-6, with D maybe TRBD1 (5 bases). Germline CDR1 is ENHRY and CDR2 is SYGVKD. The CDR3 loop spans 16 amino acids. Trimming removed 4 bases at V and 7 bases at J, with 17 bases between. The CDR3 coding sequence is TGTGCCATCAGTGTGGAGGGGCCCCGCGGGAATTCACCCCTCCACTTT. This gives the protein CAISVEGPRGNSPLHF.

The J gene is TRBJ1-2, the V gene TRBV3-1 (or the pseudogene TRBV3-2), with no clear D. The CDR3 length is 14 residues. Trimming took 0 bases from V and 6 from J, leaving 11 bases between them. CDR1 is LGHDT, CDR2 YNNKEL, per germline (reference sequence). In nucleotides, the CDR3 is TGTGCCAGCAGCCAAGATCTCGGTGCGGATGGCTACACCTTC. Its protein is CASSQDLGADGYTF.

The V and J genes are TRBV10-3 and TRBJ1-6; 11 positions match TRBD1. CDR3 size: 15 residues. Losses at the gene ends were 6 bases for V and 6 bases for J; bases not matched to a gene: 4. CDR1 is ENHRY, CDR2 SYGVKD, per germline. CDR3 sequence: CAIRRTGGLNSPLHF. The CDR3 bases are TGTGCCATCAGACGGACAGGGGGCCTTAATTCACCCCTCCACTTT.

V gene TRBV7-3 combines with J gene TRBJ1-2, with D possibly being TRBD1 (5 bases). With 2 bases removed from V and 5 bases from J, the gap between germline ends came to 9 bases. The CDR3 is 13 amino acids. Germline-derived CDR1 and CDR2 are SGHTA and FQGTGA. The CDR3 region is CASSLGTGYGYTF. CDR3 DNA: TGTGCCAGCAGCTTAGGTACAGGTTATGGCTACACCTTC.

This clone was picked up a small number of times. The chain carries TRBV7-9 and TRBJ1-5; 7 nucleotides match TRBD1. V gave up 5 bases and J gave up 1 base; unmatched junction bases: 5. The CDR3 runs to 15 residues. CDR1 SEHNR and CDR2 FQNEAQ come from the germline V gene (reference sequence). The CDR3 DNA is TGTGCCAGCAGCCCCCAGGGGGACAGCAATCAGCCCCAGCATTTT. Translating it yields CASSPQGDSNQPQHF.

The chain joins TRBV7-3 to TRBJ2-3; 8 nucleotides match TRBD2. Germline CDR1 SGHTA, CDR2 FQGTGA. The junction had 2 bases not matched to a gene; V was cut back by 2 bases and J by 4 bases. The CDR3 spans 14 residues. The CDR3 bases are TGTGCCAGCAGCTTAGGACTAGCAGCAGATACGCAGTATTTT. Protein sequence: CASSLGLAADTQYF.

V and J are TRBV12-3 or TRBV12-4 and TRBJ2-3; D is undetermined. V lost 2 bases, J lost 0 bases, and 3 bases lay in between. The CDR3 consists of 13 residues. The CDR3 loop is CASSLQSTDTQYF. CDR3 DNA sequence: TGTGCCAGCAGTTTACAAAGCACAGATACGCAGTATTTT.

The V call is TRBV3-1 (or the pseudogene TRBV3-2), the J call TRBJ1-4, with unresolved D. The CDR3 runs 13 residues. Per the germline V gene, CDR1 is LGHDT and CDR2 is YNNKEL (reference sequence). Trimming took 3 bases from V and 8 from J, leaving 10 bases between them. The CDR3 DNA reads as TGTGCCAGCAGCCAGGAACTAAGAGAAAAACTGTTTTTT. Protein product: CASSQELREKLFF.

V gene TRBV11-3 combines with J gene TRBJ2-5; 7 bases match TRBD1. Per germline, CDR1 SGHNT and CDR2 YENEEA. The junction had 2 bases not matched to a gene; V was cut back by 5 bases and J by 2 bases. The CDR3 has 13 amino acids. In DNA form, the CDR3 reads TGTGCCAGCAGCCGGGACAGACAAGAGACCCAGTACTTC. This translates into CASSRDRQETQYF.

This clone was seen only once. The rearrangement links TRBV18 to TRBJ1-6; a possible D gene is TRBD1 (5 bases). V gave up 0 bases and J gave up 5 bases, with 5 bases separating them. CDR1 is KGHSH and CDR2 is LQKENI in the germline V gene. This CDR3 has 14 residues. CDR3 nucleotide sequence: TGTGCCAGCTCACCACCACAGGATAATTCACCCCTCCACTTT. Its protein product is CASSPPQDNSPLHF.

The J gene is TRBJ1-3, the V gene TRBV9; D is uncertain. Germline CDR1 reads SGDLS; CDR2 reads YYNGEE. CDR3 length: 14 amino acids. Trimming shortened V by 5 bases and J by 0 bases, and 9 bases separated the two germline ends. In DNA form, the CDR3 reads TGTGCCAGCAGGCCTTTTAGCTCTGGAAACACCATATATTTT. Amino acids: CASRPFSSGNTIYF.

The chain uses TRBV19 and TRBJ1-5; a weak D match, TRBD1 (6 bases). CDR3 size: 15 residues. V lost 9 bases to trimming and J lost 3 bases, with 18 bases between them. In germline, CDR1 is LNHDA, CDR2 SQIVND (reference sequence). The CDR3 coding sequence is TGTGCCAGCCTGGGGGGGCAGGTCCTCAATCAGCCCCAGCATTTT. This encodes CASLGGQVLNQPQHF. The full variable domain, completed using reference TRBV19 and TRBJ1-5, is DGGITQSPKYLFRKEGQNVTLSCEQNLNHDAMYWYRQDPGQGLRLIYYSQIVNDFQKGDIAEGYSVSREKKESFPLTVTSAQKNPTAFYLCASLGGQVLNQPQHFGDGTRLSIL.

The genes are TRBV19 and TRBJ2-6, with D unclear. V was trimmed by 4 bases and J by 0 bases, leaving 10 bases between them. This CDR3 spans 16 amino acids. The V gene's germline CDR1 is LNHDA and CDR2 SQIVND (reference sequence). Written as DNA, the CDR3 is TGTGCCAGTAGTAACGGCCCAGGCTCTGGGGCCAACGTCCTGACTTTC. Translated, it gives CASSNGPGSGANVLTF.

The chain combines TRBV7-3 with TRBJ2-1; 9 bases are shared with TRBD2. V shed 4 bases and J 8 bases; nucleotides not matched to a gene: 15. The V gene's germline CDR1 is SGHTA and CDR2 FQGTGA. The CDR3 is 17 residues long. The CDR3 loop is CASSSILSGGGGDEQFF. For the CDR3, the DNA is TGTGCCAGCAGCTCCATCCTTAGCGGGGGCGGCGGGGATGAGCAGTTCTTC.

The V and J genes are TRBV7-2 and TRBJ1-1; no definite D call. Trimming left V 1 base short and J 8 bases short, with 8 bases between. The CDR3 extends over 12 amino acids. The V gene's germline CDR1 is SGHTA and CDR2 FQGNSA. CDR3 sequence reads: CASSLDEREAFF. The CDR3 DNA reads as TGTGCCAGCAGCTTAGATGAGAGGGAAGCTTTCTTT.

V and J are TRBV5-4 and TRBJ2-7; 9 nucleotides agree with TRBD1. The CDR3 length is 15 residues. V gave up 2 bases and J gave up 3 bases; unmatched junction bases: 6. The germline V gene has CDR1 SGHNT and CDR2 YYREEE (reference sequence). CDR3 DNA sequence: TGTGCCAGCAGCTTAGGACAGGGGACCCACTACGAGCAGTACTTC. Its translation is CASSLGQGTHYEQYF.

J is TRBJ1-1 and V is TRBV29-1; no clear D. Germline V lookup: CDR1 SQVTM, CDR2 ANQGSEA. The CDR3 loop spans 13 amino acids. Trimming pared 7 bases from V and 3 bases from J, leaving 15 bases between. This chain's CDR3 is CSAATTYDTEAFF. For the CDR3, the DNA is TGCAGCGCCGCAACTACGTACGACACTGAAGCTTTCTTT.

This clone showed up just once. The gene calls are TRBV19 and TRBJ1-3; D not certain. The CDR3 spans 15 residues. V dropped 4 bases and J dropped 9 bases, with 19 bases sitting between them. Germline lookup yields CDR1 LNHDA and CDR2 SQIVND (reference sequence). The CDR3, as DNA: TGTGCCAGTAGTACCCCACCCTCGTTTACCAGCACCATATATTTT. Encoded protein: CASSTPPSFTSTIYF.

The chain recombines TRBV7-3 with TRBJ2-1; D might be TRBD1 (5 bases). This CDR3 has 14 amino acids. The germline gives CDR1 SGHTA, CDR2 FQGTGA. Trimming stripped 2 bases from V and 6 bases from J, with 11 bases between. CDR3 DNA sequence: TGTGCCAGCAGCTTACAGGGCCGCGGCAATGAGCAGTTCTTC. This codes for CASSLQGRGNEQFF. Full variable domain (remainder filled in from reference TRBV7-3 and TRBJ2-1): GAGVSQTPSNKVTEKGKYVELRCDPISGHTALYWYRQSLGQGPEFLIYFQGTGAADDSGLPNDRFFAVRPEGSVSTLKIQRTERGDSAVYLCASSLQGRGNEQFFGPGTRLTVL.